Below are 19 T cell receptor beta chains sequenced from a single sample in a study of T cells after yellow fever vaccination. TCRdb re-analysed the 5' RACE reads in MiXCR, keeping a single row per CDR3 protein. The sample yields approximately 510,000 distinct CDR3 sequences, about a fifth seen once. The sequencing here drew on PBMCs, taken less than 25 days after the first yellow fever vaccination. These receptors originate from a man between 18 and 29 years old who received the YFV17D yellow fever vaccine.

The chain has TRBV6-5 and TRBJ2-7; 11 positions match TRBD2. CDR3 length equals 15 residues. Germline loops: CDR1 MNHEY, CDR2 SVGAGI. After removal of 2 bases from V and 4 bases from J, the junction contained 4 bases not matched to a gene. The CDR3 loop reads CASSYDRTSGYEQYF. The DNA of the CDR3 is TGTGCCAGCAGTTACGACAGGACTAGCGGGTACGAGCAGTACTTC.

The J gene is TRBJ1-1, the V gene TRBV7-9; 7 bases align to TRBD1. CDR1 is SEHNR and CDR2 is FQNEAQ in the germline V gene (reference sequence). The CDR3 extends over 12 amino acids. Losses at the gene ends were 1 base for V and 8 bases for J; bases not matched to a gene: 1. CDR3: CASSLGTGEAFF. The CDR3 nucleotides are TGTGCCAGCAGCTTAGGGACAGGCGAAGCTTTCTTT.

The chain has TRBV5-8 and TRBJ2-1; D not resolved. The germline V gene encodes CDR1 SGHTS and CDR2 YDEGEE. V lost 4 bases and J 7 bases, leaving 18 bases between the germline ends. The CDR3 is 15 residues long. The CDR3 nucleotides are TGTGCCAGCAGCCCCCATACCTCCAAAAGGAATGAGCAGTTCTTC. Amino acid sequence: CASSPHTSKRNEQFF. The variable domain in full, with the rest retrieved from reference TRBV5-8 and TRBJ2-1, is EAGVTQSPTHLIKTRGQQATLRCSPISGHTSVYWYQQALGLGLQFLLWYDEGEERNRGNFPPRFSGRQFPNYSSELNVNALELEDSALYLCASSPHTSKRNEQFFGPGTRLTVL.

J is TRBJ2-5 and V is TRBV7-9; D gene uncertain. The V and J ends lost 8 bases and 5 bases respectively, with 6 bases between them. The CDR3 runs 10 residues. The germline V gene has CDR1 SEHNR and CDR2 FQNEAQ (reference sequence). As DNA, the CDR3 is TGTGCCAGCGGTGTGGAGACCCAGTACTTC. It translates to CASGVETQYF.

CDR3 protein: CSVKSLYEQYV. The CDR3 DNA reads TGCAGTGTTAAGTCGCTCTACGAGCAGTACGTC. The chain couples TRBV20-1 to TRBJ2-7, with D unresolved. The CDR3 runs 11 residues. The germline V gene encodes CDR1 DFQATT and CDR2 SNEGSKA (reference sequence). V lost 7 bases to trimming and J lost 3 bases, with 10 bases between them.

Many counts were recorded for this clonotype. The rearrangement joins TRBV7-2 to TRBJ2-3, with D unclear. The ends were cut back, 3 bases at V and 2 bases at J, with 6 bases in the middle. CDR1 SGHTA and CDR2 FQGNSA come from the germline V gene. The CDR3 totals 13 residues. CDR3 DNA sequence: TGTGCCAGCAGCTTTACAGACACAGATACGCAGTATTTT. Protein sequence: CASSFTDTDTQYF.

This clonotype was seen at least ten times. V gene TRBV12-3 or TRBV12-4 combines with J gene TRBJ2-7; D perhaps matches TRBD2 (5 bases). V was trimmed by 3 bases and J by 1 base, leaving 10 bases between them. This CDR3 spans 14 amino acids. The DNA for the CDR3 is TGTGCCAGCAGTTTCCGACTAAGATCCTACGAGCAGTACTTC. It is translated as CASSFRLRSYEQYF.

This chain links TRBV11-2 with TRBJ2-2, with TRBD2 identical over 11 bases. The germline CDR1 and CDR2 sequences are SGHAT and FQNNGV. The trim removed 2 bases at V and 3 bases at J, leaving 8 bases unmatched. The CDR3 has 18 amino acids. This CDR3 is CASSLFPLAGGYTGELFF. In DNA form, the CDR3 reads TGTGCCAGCAGCTTATTTCCCCTAGCGGGGGGATACACCGGGGAGCTGTTTTTT.

The V call is TRBV7-2, the J call TRBJ2-1; tentatively, D is TRBD2 (6 bases). The germline CDR1 and CDR2 sequences are SGHTA and FQGNSA. The V end was cut by 1 base, the J end by 15 bases, with 13 bases between. This CDR3 is 12 amino acids long. Here the CDR3 reads CASSLGRGALFF. DNA of the CDR3: TGTGCCAGCAGCTTAGGGCGGGGCGCGTTGTTCTTC.

The rearrangement links TRBV12-3 or TRBV12-4 to TRBJ2-6, with 7 positions matching TRBD1. The CDR3 has 13 residues. CDR3 nucleotide sequence: TGTGGGGGGACAGAATCTGGGGCCAACGTCCTGACTTTC. It specifies CGGTESGANVLTF.

This clonotype was observed a handful of times. The chain combines TRBV7-2 with TRBJ2-2; tentative D call: TRBD2 (5 bases). This CDR3 is built from 15 residues. Germline V gene data show CDR1 as SGHTA and CDR2 as FQGNSA. The ends were cut back, 6 bases at V and 0 bases at J, with 11 bases in the middle. The CDR3 region is CASRSREANTGELFF. DNA of the CDR3: TGTGCCAGCAGATCCCGGGAAGCGAACACCGGGGAGCTGTTTTTT.

The chain is built from TRBV12-3 or TRBV12-4 and TRBJ2-5, with D possibly matching TRBD1 (5 bases). The V and J ends lost 8 bases and 5 bases respectively, with 15 bases between them. The CDR3 spans 13 residues. The CDR3: CASLFGAEETQYF. The CDR3, as DNA: TGTGCCAGCCTCTTTGGGGCGGAGGAGACCCAGTACTTC.

V is TRBV4-3 and J is TRBJ1-2; tentatively, D is TRBD1 (6 bases). Trimming cost V 4 bases and J 3 bases, with 15 bases left between them. Germline V gene lookup returns CDR1 LGHNA and CDR2 YSLEER. The CDR3 contains 15 residues. The CDR3 nucleotides are TGCGCCAGCAGCCGTTACAGGGATGGCGACTATGGCTACACCTTC. Translation: CASSRYRDGDYGYTF.

This clonotype has a handful of counts. The chain has TRBV13 and TRBJ2-1; 10 bases fit TRBD2. This CDR3 region has 17 residues. After removal of 5 bases from V and 8 bases from J, the junction contained 15 bases not matched to a gene. CDR1 PRHDT and CDR2 FYEKMQ come from the germline V gene (reference sequence). The CDR3, as DNA: TGTGCCAGCAGCCCCGGCGGAATAGCGGGGGGATGGGATGAGCAGTTCTTC. Amino acid sequence: CASSPGGIAGGWDEQFF. The full variable domain, its missing parts supplied by reference TRBV13 and TRBJ2-1, is AAGVIQSPRHLIKEKRETATLKCYPIPRHDTVYWYQQGPGQDPQFLISFYEKMQSDKGSIPDRFSAQQFSDYHSELNMSSLELGDSALYFCASSPGGIAGGWDEQFFGPGTRLTVL.

This clonotype was counted between two and nine times. The chain links TRBV7-2 to TRBJ1-5; TRBD1 agrees at 9 bases. The CDR3 sequence is 16 residues long. The ends lost 11 bases at V and 10 bases at J; junction bases unmatched: 21. Germline-derived CDR1 and CDR2 are SGHTA and FQGNSA. The DNA of the CDR3 is TGTGCCGGCTACGGGACCCGGGACAGGGTGGATACACCCCAGCATTTT. It translates to CAGYGTRDRVDTPQHF.

The chain recombines TRBV30 with TRBJ1-4, with D possibly TRBD1 on 5 matching bases. The CDR3 has 13 amino acids. The V end was cut by 1 base, the J end by 10 bases, with 13 bases between. CDR1 GTSNPN and CDR2 SVGIG come from the germline V gene (reference sequence). CDR3: CAWSEEGRGKLFF. CDR3 DNA: TGTGCCTGGAGTGAGGAGGGGAGAGGAAAACTGTTTTTT.

This clonotype turned up a few times. The V call is TRBV27, the J call TRBJ1-5; the match to TRBD1 covers 11 bases. Losses at the gene ends were 6 bases for V and 7 bases for J; bases not matched to a gene: 5. The V gene's germline CDR1 is MNHEY and CDR2 SMNVEV (reference sequence). The CDR3 totals 14 residues. CDR3 sequence reads: CASRGQGVGQPQHF. CDR3 DNA sequence: TGTGCCAGCAGGGGACAGGGGGTCGGACAGCCCCAGCATTTT.

This clonotype was detected a few times. The V and J genes are TRBV7-2 and TRBJ1-2, with 8 bases matching TRBD1. The CDR3 has 15 amino acids. Germline V CDR1 and CDR2: SGHTA, FQGNSA. J lost 4 bases, V lost 4 bases, and 8 bases had no gene match. As DNA, the CDR3 is TGTGCCAGCAGCTCCGGACAGGGCTGGCGCTATGGCTACACCTTC. As protein: CASSSGQGWRYGYTF.

This CDR3 is CAIAGAGGPGDTQYF. CDR3 nucleotide sequence: TGTGCCATCGCTGGGGCGGGGGGGCCTGGAGATACGCAGTATTTT. The genes are TRBV24-1 and TRBJ2-3; 9 bases are shared with TRBD2. V lost 11 bases, J lost 5 bases, and 13 bases stayed unmatched. This CDR3 has 15 residues. CDR1 and CDR2 (germline): KGHDR, SFDVKD.